A single sample gave rise to the 5 T cell receptor beta chains below, sequenced in a study of T cells in women clearing cervical HPV infection (dated by TCRdb to 2017 to 2018). Receptor amplification or capture employed the immunoSEQ multiplex PCR assay. The table comes from immuneACCESS by way of TCRdb, which keeps in-frame sequences with V and J called. Part of the clones is missing from these tables; in studies checked, under half for an unresolved V gene and the rest for unknown reasons. The data table for this sample lists roughly 30,000 clones. Clones ranked in the top ten supply 20% to 25% of the sample. The sample consisted of blood buffy coat. The receptor set was obtained from a woman aged 18 to 69 with a cervical HPV16 infection that either progressed to CIN3+ or cleared (not recorded which).

Details on this clone: The sequence runs out 3 residues before the end of the CDR3; the remainder is reconstructed from the germline J gene. The chain couples TRBV5-1 to TRBJ1-2; D is unclear. The V gene's germline CDR1 is SGHRS and CDR2 YFSETQ. V was clipped by 4 bases and J by 5 bases, with 12 bases between them. This CDR3 region has 13 residues. CDR3 bases read: TGCGCCAGCAGCCCGAGTCCAGAGTATGGC. Translated, it gives CASSPSPEYG. The whole CDR3 protein is CASSPSPEYGYTF.

To note about this clone: The DNA ends 3 residues before the CDR3 does, and the rest of the CDR3 is filled in from the germline J gene. Other DNA sequences in the same sample also yield this CDR3. The gene calls are TRBV5-1 and TRBJ1-3, with D maybe TRBD1 (6 bases). Germline assignment: CDR1 SGHRS and CDR2 YFSETQ. The CDR3 has 16 amino acids. V lost 3 bases and J lost 0, with 13 bases in between. CDR3 sequence reads: CASSWVGAASGNTIYF. The sequenced part of the CDR3 DNA is TGCGCCAGCAGCTGGGTGGGGGCCGCCTCTGGAAACACC.

The covered CDR3 bases are TGTGCCAGCAGTGACCGACTAGCGGGAGGGTTGGGGTACAATGAG. Translation: CASSDRLAGGLGYNE. The entire CDR3 reads CASSDRLAGGLGYNEQFF. V gene TRBV6-4 combines with J gene TRBJ2-1; TRBD2 matches 14 bases. The DNA ends 3 residues before the CDR3 does, and the rest of the CDR3 is filled in from the germline J gene. This CDR3 spans 18 amino acids. The J segment lost 4 bases and the V segment lost 2 bases, leaving 7 bases of the junction unmatched. Germline V gene data show CDR1 as MRHNA and CDR2 as SNTAGT.

A note on this clone: Read sequence stops 3 residues before the CDR3 end, and the germline J gene provides the missing end. The V call is TRBV20-1, the J call TRBJ2-7; the D is unclear. Between the trimmed V and J ends, which lost 3 bases and 2 bases, there was a span of 5 bases. Germline-derived CDR1 and CDR2 are DFQATT and SNEGSKA (reference sequence). The CDR3 has 11 residues. CDR3 protein: CSASITYEQYF. CDR3 bases read: TGCAGTGCTAGTATTACCTACGAG.

Concerning this clone itself: Read data end 3 residues before the CDR3 end; the end is taken from the germline J gene. V gene TRBV28 combines with J gene TRBJ2-7; D is unclear. This CDR3 region has 13 residues. Germline V gives CDR1 MDHEN, CDR2 SYDVKM. The V end lost 7 bases, the J end lost 6 bases, and 16 bases lay between the germline ends. CDR3 protein: CASKLTQVTEQYF. The CDR3 DNA, read in part, is TGTGCCAGCAAGTTAACCCAGGTTACCGAG. The full variable domain, completed using reference TRBV28 and TRBJ2-7, is DVKVTQSSRYLVKRTGEKVFLECVQDMDHENMFWYRQDPGLGLRLIYFSYDVKMKEKGDIPEGYSVSREKKERFSLILESASTNQTSMYLCASKLTQVTEQYFGPGTRLTVT.